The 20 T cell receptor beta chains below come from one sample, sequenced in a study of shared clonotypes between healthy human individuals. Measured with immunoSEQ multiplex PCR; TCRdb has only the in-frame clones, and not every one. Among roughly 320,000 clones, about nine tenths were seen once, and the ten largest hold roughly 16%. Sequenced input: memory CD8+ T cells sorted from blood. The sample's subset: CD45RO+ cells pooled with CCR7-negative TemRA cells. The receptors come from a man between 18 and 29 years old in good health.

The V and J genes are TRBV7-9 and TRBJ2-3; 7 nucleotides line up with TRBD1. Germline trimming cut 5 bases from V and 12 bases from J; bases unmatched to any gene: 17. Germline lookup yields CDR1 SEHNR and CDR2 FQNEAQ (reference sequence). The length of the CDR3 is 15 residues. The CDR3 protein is CASSRRSSVGQSQYF. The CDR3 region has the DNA TGTGCCAGCAGCCGACGATCCTCCGTGGGACAGTCTCAGTATTTT. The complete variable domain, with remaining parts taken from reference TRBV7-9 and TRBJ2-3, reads DTGVSQNPRHKITKRGQNVTFRCDPISEHNRLYWYRQTLGQGPEFLTYFQNEAQLEKSRLLSDRFSAERPKGSFSTLEIQRTEQGDSAMYLCASSRRSSVGQSQYFGPGTRLTVL.

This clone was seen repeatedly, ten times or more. The CDR3 loop is CASSWGLAGLADTGELFF. The CDR3 nucleotides read TGTGCCAGCAGCTGGGGACTAGCGGGACTAGCGGACACCGGGGAGCTGTTTTTT. V usage is TRBV5-6 and J usage is TRBJ2-2; 13 bases match TRBD2. The CDR3 is made up of 18 amino acids. V lost 3 bases and J lost 3; bases outside the gene matches: 8. CDR1 is SGHDT and CDR2 is YYEEEE in the germline V gene.

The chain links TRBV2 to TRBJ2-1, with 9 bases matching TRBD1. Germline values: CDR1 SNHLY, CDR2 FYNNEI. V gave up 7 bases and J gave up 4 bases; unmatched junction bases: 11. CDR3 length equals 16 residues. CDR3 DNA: TGTGCCAGCACAGACCCACGGGACAGGGCTTACAATGAGCAGTTCTTC. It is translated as CASTDPRDRAYNEQFF. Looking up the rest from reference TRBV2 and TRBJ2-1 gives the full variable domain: EPEVTQTPSHQVTQMGQEVILRCVPISNHLYFYWYRQILGQKVEFLVSFYNNEISEKSEIFDDQFSVERPDGSNFTLKIRSTKLEDSAMYFCASTDPRDRAYNEQFFGPGTRLTVL.

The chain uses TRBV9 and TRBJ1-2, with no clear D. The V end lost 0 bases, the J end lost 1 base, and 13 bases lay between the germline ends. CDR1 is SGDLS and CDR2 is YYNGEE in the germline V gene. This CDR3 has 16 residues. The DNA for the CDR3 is TGTGCCAGCAGCGTAGCCCCATTTCCCCTTAACTATGGCTACACCTTC. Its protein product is CASSVAPFPLNYGYTF.

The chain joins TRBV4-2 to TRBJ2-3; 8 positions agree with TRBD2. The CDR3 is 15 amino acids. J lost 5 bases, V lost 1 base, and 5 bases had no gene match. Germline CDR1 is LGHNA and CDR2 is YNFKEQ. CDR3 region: CASSQAAGGGDTQYF. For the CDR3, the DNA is TGTGCCAGCAGCCAAGCGGCCGGGGGGGGAGATACGCAGTATTTT.

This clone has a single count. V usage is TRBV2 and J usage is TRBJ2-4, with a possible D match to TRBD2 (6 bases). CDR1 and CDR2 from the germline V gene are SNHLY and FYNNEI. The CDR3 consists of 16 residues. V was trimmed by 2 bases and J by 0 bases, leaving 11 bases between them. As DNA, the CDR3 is TGTGCCAGCAGTGAACCGGGCGGGATAGCCAAAAACATTCAGTACTTC. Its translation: CASSEPGGIAKNIQYF.

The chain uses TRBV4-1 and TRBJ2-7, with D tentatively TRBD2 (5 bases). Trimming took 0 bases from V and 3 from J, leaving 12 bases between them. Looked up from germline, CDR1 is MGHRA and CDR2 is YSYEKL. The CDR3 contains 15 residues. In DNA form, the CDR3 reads TGCGCCAGCAGCCAAGAGAGCAGCGGCCACTACGAGCAGTACTTC. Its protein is CASSQESSGHYEQYF.

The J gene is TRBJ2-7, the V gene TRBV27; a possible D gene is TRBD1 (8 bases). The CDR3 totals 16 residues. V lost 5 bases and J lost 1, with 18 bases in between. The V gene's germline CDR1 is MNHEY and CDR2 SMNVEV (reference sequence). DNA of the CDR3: TGTGCCAGCAGTCCTGGACAGGGACTATTGTCCTACGAGCAGTACTTC. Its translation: CASSPGQGLLSYEQYF.

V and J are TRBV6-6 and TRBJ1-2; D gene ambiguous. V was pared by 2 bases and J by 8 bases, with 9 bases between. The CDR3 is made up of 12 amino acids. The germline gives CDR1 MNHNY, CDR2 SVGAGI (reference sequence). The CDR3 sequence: CASSYGEGGYTF. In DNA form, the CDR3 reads TGTGCCAGCAGTTACGGCGAAGGGGGCTACACCTTC.

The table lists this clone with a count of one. CDR3 bases: TGCGCCAGCAGCCAAGACAAGGGTAATGAGCAGTTCTTC. Its protein is CASSQDKGNEQFF. This rearrangement joins TRBV4-1 to TRBJ2-1; D call uncertain. The CDR3 runs 13 residues. Germline assignment: CDR1 MGHRA and CDR2 YSYEKL. V was pared by 0 bases and J by 7 bases, with 7 bases between.

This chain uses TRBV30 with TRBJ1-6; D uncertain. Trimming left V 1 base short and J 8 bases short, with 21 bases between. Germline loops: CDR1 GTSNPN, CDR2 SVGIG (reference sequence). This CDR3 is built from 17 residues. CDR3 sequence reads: CAWSGISTKRGDSPLHF. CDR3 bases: TGTGCCTGGAGTGGGATATCCACCAAACGAGGCGATTCACCCCTCCACTTT.

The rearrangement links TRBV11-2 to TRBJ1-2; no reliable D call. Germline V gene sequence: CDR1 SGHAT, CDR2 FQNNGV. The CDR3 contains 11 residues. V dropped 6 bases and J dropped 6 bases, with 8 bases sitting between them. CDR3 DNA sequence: TGTGCCAGCAGGATCGGCGATGGCTACACCTTC. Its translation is CASRIGDGYTF.

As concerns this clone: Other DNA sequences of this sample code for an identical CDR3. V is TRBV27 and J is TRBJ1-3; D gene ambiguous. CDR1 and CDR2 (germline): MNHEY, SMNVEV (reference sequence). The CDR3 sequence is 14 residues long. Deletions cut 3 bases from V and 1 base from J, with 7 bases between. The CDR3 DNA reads TGTGCCAGCAGTTTGACGGGATCTGGAAACACCATATATTTT. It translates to CASSLTGSGNTIYF.

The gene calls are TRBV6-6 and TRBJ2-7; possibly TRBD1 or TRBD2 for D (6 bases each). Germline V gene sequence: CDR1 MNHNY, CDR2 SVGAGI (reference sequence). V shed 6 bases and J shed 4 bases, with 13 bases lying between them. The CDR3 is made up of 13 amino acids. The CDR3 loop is CASSSGEEYEQYF. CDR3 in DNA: TGTGCCAGCAGCTCAGGGGAGGAATACGAGCAGTACTTC.

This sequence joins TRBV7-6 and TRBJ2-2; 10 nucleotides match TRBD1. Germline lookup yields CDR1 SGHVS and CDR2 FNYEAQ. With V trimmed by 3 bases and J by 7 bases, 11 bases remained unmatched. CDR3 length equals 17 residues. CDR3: CASSFDDRGRPNGELFF. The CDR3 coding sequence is TGTGCCAGCAGCTTCGACGACAGGGGGCGACCCAACGGGGAGCTGTTTTTT.

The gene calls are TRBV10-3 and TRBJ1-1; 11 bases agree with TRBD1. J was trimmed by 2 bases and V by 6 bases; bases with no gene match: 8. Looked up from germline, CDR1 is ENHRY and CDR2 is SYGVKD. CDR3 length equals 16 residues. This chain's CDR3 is CAISGGTGGLNTEAFF. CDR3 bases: TGTGCCATCAGCGGGGGGACAGGGGGTCTTAACACTGAAGCTTTCTTT.

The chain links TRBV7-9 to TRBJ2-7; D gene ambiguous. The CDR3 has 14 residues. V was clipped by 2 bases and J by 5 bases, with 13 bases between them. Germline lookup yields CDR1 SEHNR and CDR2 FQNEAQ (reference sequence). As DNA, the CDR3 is TGTGCCAGCAGCTTATCATACGGAGAACACGAGCAGTACTTC. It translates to CASSLSYGEHEQYF.

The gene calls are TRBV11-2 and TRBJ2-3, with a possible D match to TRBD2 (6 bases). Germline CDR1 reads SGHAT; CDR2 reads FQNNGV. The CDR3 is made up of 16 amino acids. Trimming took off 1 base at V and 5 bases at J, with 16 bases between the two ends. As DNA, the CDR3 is TGTGCCAGCAGCTTAGTAAGGGGAGGTCTTGTAGATACGCAGTATTTT. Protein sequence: CASSLVRGGLVDTQYF.

CDR3 sequence reads: CASSPSTETYEQYF. In DNA, the CDR3 is TGCGCCAGCAGCCCCTCCACAGAAACCTACGAGCAGTACTTC. V usage is TRBV4-1 and J usage is TRBJ2-7; D not resolved. CDR1 is MGHRA and CDR2 is YSYEKL in the germline V gene. The length of the CDR3 is 14 residues. V dropped 4 bases and J dropped 2 bases, with 12 bases sitting between them.

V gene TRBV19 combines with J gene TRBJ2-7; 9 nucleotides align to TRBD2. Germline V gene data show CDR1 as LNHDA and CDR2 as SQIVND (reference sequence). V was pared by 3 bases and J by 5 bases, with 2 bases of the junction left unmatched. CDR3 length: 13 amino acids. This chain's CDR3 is CASSIVAGDEQYF. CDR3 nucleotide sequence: TGTGCCAGTAGTATCGTAGCGGGAGACGAGCAGTACTTC.